These T cell receptor beta chains were read from a single sample in a study of vaccination effects on CD4 cells after COVID-19. Antigens of these TCRs are unknown. The repertoire was sequenced with immunoSEQ multiplex PCR; TCRdb's copy has only in-frame clones and lacks some. The profile shows roughly 40,000 clones, roughly two thirds of them singletons. This sample comprised CD4+ T cells from PBMCs cultured without peptide, obtained before COVID-19 vaccination. These receptors were taken from a human donor who received a COVID-19 vaccine. Each CDR3 is given with its conserved first and last residue. Each record gives: J gene, D gene, clone size, V gene, CDR3 DNA, CDR3 protein. D genes are given only for firm matches. The size of a clone is reported for some rows only, either as once, few or many, or as a class for expanded clones.

j_gene: TRBJ2-5
d_gene: TRBD2
abundance: -
v_gene: TRBV6-4
CDR3nt: TGTGCCAGCAGTGTTTCGGGGGGGCCGGGAGAGACCCAGTACTTC
CDR3aa: CASSVSGGPGETQYF

j_gene: TRBJ1-5
d_gene: TRBD1
abundance: -
v_gene: TRBV4-1
CDR3nt: TGCGCCAGCAGCCCAACAGGGGGCAATCAGCCCCAGCATTTT
CDR3aa: CASSPTGGNQPQHF

j_gene: TRBJ2-1
d_gene: TRBD2
abundance: -
v_gene: TRBV5-6
CDR3nt: TGTGCCAGCAGCTCCGCTACTAGCGGGGTGGACAATGAGCAGTTCTTC
CDR3aa: CASSSATSGVDNEQFF

j_gene: TRBJ1-4
d_gene: -
abundance: few
v_gene: TRBV20-1
CDR3nt: TGCAGTGCTAGTTCTACAGACGAAAAACTGTTTTTT
CDR3aa: CSASSTDEKLFF

j_gene: TRBJ2-7
d_gene: -
abundance: -
v_gene: TRBV5-1
CDR3nt: TGCGCCAGCAGCTCGGGACAAATCTACGAGCAGTACTTC
CDR3aa: CASSSGQIYEQYF

j_gene: TRBJ2-3
d_gene: -
abundance: once
v_gene: TRBV25-1
CDR3nt: TGTGCCAGCAGAGGACTGTTTAGCACAGATACGCAGTATTTT
CDR3aa: CASRGLFSTDTQYF

j_gene: TRBJ2-1
d_gene: TRBD2
abundance: -
v_gene: TRBV5-1
CDR3nt: TGCGCCAGCAGACTAGCGCCTGGTTCCCAGCAGTTCTTC
CDR3aa: CASRLAPGSQQFF

j_gene: TRBJ1-4
d_gene: -
abundance: -
v_gene: TRBV14
CDR3nt: TGTGCCAGCAGTCGGTGGGCGTCAGGCAGTGAAAAACTGTTTTTT
CDR3aa: CASSRWASGSEKLFF

j_gene: TRBJ2-7
d_gene: -
abundance: -
v_gene: TRBV19
CDR3nt: TGTGCCAGTAGTCGTCGACGGGAAAACTACGAGCAGTACTTC
CDR3aa: CASSRRRENYEQYF

j_gene: TRBJ2-5
d_gene: -
abundance: -
v_gene: TRBV11-3
CDR3nt: TGTGCCAGCAGCTTAGGTCTCAGGGGCCAAGAGACCCAGTACTTC
CDR3aa: CASSLGLRGQETQYF

j_gene: TRBJ2-7
d_gene: TRBD1
abundance: -
v_gene: TRBV10-1
CDR3nt: TGCGCCAGCAGTGATTCCGGGACAGGGGGCTACGAGCAGTACTTC
CDR3aa: CASSDSGTGGYEQYF

j_gene: TRBJ2-2
d_gene: TRBD1
abundance: few
v_gene: TRBV6-4
CDR3nt: TGTGCCAGCAGAGGACAGGGGGCTGGGACCGGGGAGCTGTTTTTT
CDR3aa: CASRGQGAGTGELFF

j_gene: TRBJ1-1
d_gene: TRBD1
abundance: -
v_gene: TRBV6-5
CDR3nt: TGTGCCAGCAGGACGGGACAGCTGATCGCTGAAGCTTTCTTT
CDR3aa: CASRTGQLIAEAFF

j_gene: TRBJ1-2
d_gene: -
abundance: -
v_gene: TRBV6-5
CDR3nt: TGTGCCAGCACCCCGGGGGGGGTTAAGGGCTACACCTTC
CDR3aa: CASTPGGVKGYTF

j_gene: TRBJ1-1
d_gene: -
abundance: -
v_gene: TRBV18
CDR3nt: TGTGCCAGCTCACCGCTCGGGGGCGGGGGTGAAGCTTTCTTT
CDR3aa: CASSPLGGGGEAFF

j_gene: TRBJ2-3
d_gene: TRBD2
abundance: -
v_gene: TRBV4-1
CDR3nt: TGCGCCAGCAGCCACGGGGGGGGCCGTGGAGATACGCAGTATTTT
CDR3aa: CASSHGGGRGDTQYF

j_gene: TRBJ1-2
d_gene: -
abundance: once
v_gene: TRBV7-2
CDR3nt: TGTGCCAGCAGATCACAGGGTCGGTTAGGCTACACCTTC
CDR3aa: CASRSQGRLGYTF

j_gene: TRBJ1-3
d_gene: -
abundance: few
v_gene: TRBV27
CDR3nt: TGTGCCAGCAGCCGGAAGTGGGGGGGGCAATCCAGAAACACCATATATTTT
CDR3aa: CASSRKWGGQSRNTIYF

j_gene: TRBJ1-5
d_gene: -
abundance: -
v_gene: TRBV27
CDR3nt: TGTGCCAGCACCGACAGTCCCAATCAGCCCCAGCATTTT
CDR3aa: CASTDSPNQPQHF

j_gene: TRBJ2-4
d_gene: -
abundance: -
v_gene: TRBV29-1
CDR3nt: TGCAGCGTTAACGTGGGCGGGGTCGACAAAAACATTCAGTACTTC
CDR3aa: CSVNVGGVDKNIQYF

j_gene: TRBJ1-5
d_gene: -
abundance: -
v_gene: TRBV6-5
CDR3nt: TGTGCCAGCAGTTACTCGGGCGAGCGGGGTCAGCCCCAGCATTTT
CDR3aa: CASSYSGERGQPQHF

j_gene: TRBJ2-2
d_gene: -
abundance: few
v_gene: TRBV15
CDR3nt: TGTGCCACCAGCCTTCCCCGGACCGGGGAGCTGTTTTTT
CDR3aa: CATSLPRTGELFF

j_gene: TRBJ1-6
d_gene: -
abundance: -
v_gene: TRBV5-6
CDR3nt: TGTGCCAGCAGCGGAACGTATAATTCACCCCTCCACTTT
CDR3aa: CASSGTYNSPLHF

j_gene: TRBJ2-7
d_gene: TRBD2
abundance: -
v_gene: TRBV3-1/TRBV3-2
CDR3nt: TGTGCCAGCAGCCGAAAATTCTTCGGACTAGCGGGAAGCTCCTACGAGCAGTACTTC
CDR3aa: CASSRKFFGLAGSSYEQYF

j_gene: TRBJ2-3
d_gene: TRBD1
abundance: -
v_gene: TRBV25-1
CDR3nt: TGTGCCAGCAATGAACCGGGACAGGGGTCAGATACGCAGTATTTT
CDR3aa: CASNEPGQGSDTQYF

j_gene: TRBJ2-1
d_gene: TRBD2
abundance: -
v_gene: TRBV5-6
CDR3nt: TGTGCCAGCAGCTTGTTTACTAGCGGGCCCATACAGGGGTTCTTC
CDR3aa: CASSLFTSGPIQGFF

j_gene: TRBJ1-2
d_gene: -
abundance: once
v_gene: TRBV29-1
CDR3nt: TGCAGCGTTCGGGAAGGCTACACCTTC
CDR3aa: CSVREGYTF

j_gene: TRBJ2-4
d_gene: -
abundance: -
v_gene: TRBV4-1
CDR3nt: TGCGCCAGCAGCCAAGATCCCCGGAACATTCAGTACTTC
CDR3aa: CASSQDPRNIQYF

j_gene: TRBJ2-7
d_gene: -
abundance: -
v_gene: TRBV6-5
CDR3nt: TGTGCCAGTTTCCGGGACAACGCCTACGAGCAGTACTTC
CDR3aa: CASFRDNAYEQYF

j_gene: TRBJ2-7
d_gene: -
abundance: -
v_gene: TRBV10-1
CDR3nt: TGCGCCAGCAGTGAGGGGGACCTGGGCTCCTACGAGCAGTACTTC
CDR3aa: CASSEGDLGSYEQYF

j_gene: TRBJ2-6
d_gene: -
abundance: -
v_gene: TRBV6-5
CDR3nt: TGTGCCAGCAGTTACGGGTCGCAAGCTGGGGCCAACGTCCTGACTTTC
CDR3aa: CASSYGSQAGANVLTF

j_gene: TRBJ1-3
d_gene: -
abundance: once
v_gene: TRBV5-4
CDR3nt: TGTGCCAGCAGCTTCAACCGTGGAAACACCATATATTTT
CDR3aa: CASSFNRGNTIYF

j_gene: TRBJ1-1
d_gene: TRBD1
abundance: once
v_gene: TRBV3-1/TRBV3-2
CDR3nt: TGTGCCAGCAGCGAACAGGGGTACTTTGGTGAAGCTTTCTTT
CDR3aa: CASSEQGYFGEAFF

j_gene: TRBJ1-2
d_gene: TRBD1
abundance: -
v_gene: TRBV6-4
CDR3nt: TGTGCCAGCAGTGACCGGGACAGGGGCCGGTATGGCTACACCTTC
CDR3aa: CASSDRDRGRYGYTF

j_gene: TRBJ2-7
d_gene: TRBD1
abundance: -
v_gene: TRBV4-2
CDR3nt: TGTGCCAGCAGCCAAGGGGGGCCTGCAGGGACAGTGGTCTACGAGCAGTACTTC
CDR3aa: CASSQGGPAGTVVYEQYF

j_gene: TRBJ2-4
d_gene: TRBD2
abundance: -
v_gene: TRBV29-1
CDR3nt: TGCAGCGTTGAACCGACGACTAGCGGGATGCTAGCCAAAAACATTCAGTACTTC
CDR3aa: CSVEPTTSGMLAKNIQYF

j_gene: TRBJ2-7
d_gene: TRBD1
abundance: -
v_gene: TRBV19
CDR3nt: TGTGCCAGTAGTATGCCCGGGACAGGGGTCTACGAGCAGTACTTC
CDR3aa: CASSMPGTGVYEQYF

j_gene: TRBJ2-2
d_gene: -
abundance: -
v_gene: TRBV21-1
CDR3nt: TGTGCCAGCGGGGACACCGGGGAGCTGTTTTTT
CDR3aa: CASGDTGELFF

j_gene: TRBJ1-6
d_gene: TRBD1
abundance: few
v_gene: TRBV6-2/TRBV6-3
CDR3nt: TGTGCCAGCAGCCCTGACAGGGGGCGCGCTAATTCACCCCTCCACTTT
CDR3aa: CASSPDRGRANSPLHF

j_gene: TRBJ1-5
d_gene: -
abundance: -
v_gene: TRBV19
CDR3nt: TGTGCCACCGGACAGAGCATGGGGAATCAGCCCCAGCATTTT
CDR3aa: CATGQSMGNQPQHF

j_gene: TRBJ2-7
d_gene: TRBD1
abundance: -
v_gene: TRBV15
CDR3nt: TGTGCCACCAGCAGAGCTAAGGGACAGGGTTACGAGCAGTACTTC
CDR3aa: CATSRAKGQGYEQYF

j_gene: TRBJ1-2
d_gene: -
abundance: -
v_gene: TRBV2
CDR3nt: TGTGCCAGCAGTGAAGGGCAGACCAACTATGGCTACACCTTC
CDR3aa: CASSEGQTNYGYTF

j_gene: TRBJ1-1
d_gene: -
abundance: -
v_gene: TRBV19
CDR3nt: TGTGCCAGTAGTATCGGAGGGTCGGACACTGAAGCTTTCTTT
CDR3aa: CASSIGGSDTEAFF

j_gene: TRBJ2-3
d_gene: -
abundance: -
v_gene: TRBV6-4
CDR3nt: TGTGCCAGCAGTCCCATCAACACGGAGGGGGGTACGCAGTATTTT
CDR3aa: CASSPINTEGGTQYF

j_gene: TRBJ1-4
d_gene: -
abundance: few
v_gene: TRBV6-5
CDR3nt: TGTGCCAGCAAAACTCAGGGGCGGGGGGATGAAAAACTGTTTTTT
CDR3aa: CASKTQGRGDEKLFF

j_gene: TRBJ1-5
d_gene: -
abundance: few
v_gene: TRBV6-5
CDR3nt: TGTGCCAGCAGTCAACAACCTACAGGGAGTCAGCCCCAGCATTTT
CDR3aa: CASSQQPTGSQPQHF

j_gene: TRBJ2-2
d_gene: -
abundance: -
v_gene: TRBV7-9
CDR3nt: TGTGCCAGCAGCAGCAGGGAGAAGATAACCGGGGAGCTGTTTTTT
CDR3aa: CASSSREKITGELFF

j_gene: TRBJ1-1
d_gene: -
abundance: -
v_gene: TRBV5-6
CDR3nt: TGTGCCAGCAGCCGTCTTCGGGGTCAGGCCGACACTGAAGCTTTCTTT
CDR3aa: CASSRLRGQADTEAFF

j_gene: TRBJ2-1
d_gene: TRBD2
abundance: -
v_gene: TRBV7-9
CDR3nt: TGTGCCAGCAGCTTAGTCGCGGGAGGAGGCAATGAGCAGTTCTTC
CDR3aa: CASSLVAGGGNEQFF

j_gene: TRBJ1-4
d_gene: -
abundance: -
v_gene: TRBV20-1
CDR3nt: TGCAGTGCTAGTGGCCGTTATGGCAGGGCGAATGAAAAACTGTTTTTT
CDR3aa: CSASGRYGRANEKLFF

j_gene: TRBJ2-2
d_gene: -
abundance: -
v_gene: TRBV6-2/TRBV6-3
CDR3nt: TGTGCCAGCAGTCTACAGGGAGTTGGAGCCGGGGAGCTGTTTTTT
CDR3aa: CASSLQGVGAGELFF

j_gene: TRBJ2-7
d_gene: -
abundance: -
v_gene: TRBV7-8
CDR3nt: TGTGCCAGCAGCTTAGTTGGGCGGTCAGGGATTCTTTTCTACGAGCAGTACTTC
CDR3aa: CASSLVGRSGILFYEQYF